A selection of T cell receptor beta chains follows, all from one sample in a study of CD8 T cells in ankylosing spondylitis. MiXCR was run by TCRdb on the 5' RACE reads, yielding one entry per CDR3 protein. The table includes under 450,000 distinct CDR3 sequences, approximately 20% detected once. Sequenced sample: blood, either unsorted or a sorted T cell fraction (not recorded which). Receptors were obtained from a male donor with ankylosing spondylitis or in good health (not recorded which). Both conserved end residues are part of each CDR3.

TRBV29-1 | CSVGAGVQFF
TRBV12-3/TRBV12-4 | CASSFLGGIYEQYF
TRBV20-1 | CSARDFEAYNEQFF
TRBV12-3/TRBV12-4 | CASSTTEYNEQFF
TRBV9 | CASSPNGGLDTQYF
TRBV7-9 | CASSESATTGELFF
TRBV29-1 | CSIRPGDNSYEQYF
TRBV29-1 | CSVEDSGVRGPYEQYF
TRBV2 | CASSEVEGIISYEQYF
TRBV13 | CASSSPAEDEQYF
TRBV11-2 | CASSLEKAFTWANTQYF
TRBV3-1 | CASIRLNSGGTEAFF
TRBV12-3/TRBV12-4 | CASSLRGKRYGYTF
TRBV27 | CASSPSDSRYEQYF
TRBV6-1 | CASSEPASYTDTQYF
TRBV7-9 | CASSLGLGLGSYEQYF
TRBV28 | CASSFKLSPEQYF
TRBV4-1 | CASSQDDQETQYF
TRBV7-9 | CASSRGTAYEQYF
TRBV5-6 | CASSSPDRGPTDTQYF